A single TCR beta chain is shown here with its context. The record originates from a study of identical twins. Losses at the gene ends were 8 bases for V and 2 bases for J; bases not matched to a gene: 3. The CDR3 is 13 amino acids. CDR1 is MRHNA, CDR2 SNTAGT, per germline. Via MiXCR, TCRdb re-called the 5' RACE reads, giving one row per CDR3 protein. The table lists about 660,000 distinct CDR3 sequences, around 8.6% of them singletons. The same data also contributed to another study, on yellow fever vaccine responses in identical twins.

J is TRBJ1-5 and V is TRBV6-4, with TRBD1 matching over 7 bases. This sequence originates from a woman between 18 and 29 years old in good health. Sample: PBMCs. The CDR3 sequence: CASRDSGNQPQHF. CDR3 bases: TGTGCCAGCCGGGACAGTGGCAATCAGCCCCAGCATTTT.